What follows are 5 T cell receptor beta chains derived from one specimen sequenced in a study of OX40 agonist ivuxolimab in advanced cancers. Measured with immunoSEQ multiplex PCR; TCRdb has only the in-frame clones, and not every one. The data contain some 49,000 clones, about three quarters of them singletons. Sequenced material: CD4+ or CD8+ T cells sorted from blood, taken in a trial of the OX40 agonist ivuxolimab. All receptors come from an adult with an advanced solid tumor such as melanoma, head and neck, liver or kidney cancer.

The CDR3 reads CASSLASGSTGTGELFF. The CDR3, as DNA: TGCGCCAGCAGCTTGGCTAGCGGGAGTACGGGAACCGGGGAGCTGTTTTTT. The genes are TRBV5-1 and TRBJ2-2; 10 bases are shared with TRBD2. The CDR3 loop spans 17 amino acids. The V and J ends lost 0 bases and 5 bases, in that order; junction bases with no gene match: 7. Germline values: CDR1 SGHRS, CDR2 YFSETQ.

V and J are TRBV5-1 and TRBJ2-7; TRBD1 aligns across 7 bases. Trimming at V came to 3 bases and at J to 3 bases, leaving 6 bases not matched to a gene. This CDR3 has 14 residues. Germline values: CDR1 SGHRS, CDR2 YFSETQ. This CDR3 reads CASSSSGQSYEQYF. The CDR3 DNA sequence: TGCGCCAGCAGCTCTTCGGGACAGAGCTACGAGCAGTACTTC.

As DNA, the CDR3 is TGTGCCAGCAGCTCCGGGAGGATCTACGAGCAGTACTTC. Its translation is CASSSGRIYEQYF. The V gene is TRBV7-9, the J gene TRBJ2-7, with TRBD2 matching 7 bases. Germline V gives CDR1 SEHNR, CDR2 FQNEAQ (reference sequence). The CDR3 is 13 amino acids. V lost 4 bases to trimming and J lost 3 bases; unmatched junction nucleotides: 3.

V gene TRBV10-2 combines with J gene TRBJ1-1; a weak D match, TRBD1 (5 bases). There are 11 residues in the CDR3. V lost 10 bases and J lost 5, with 11 bases in between. Germline-derived CDR1 and CDR2 are WSHSY and SAAADI. The CDR3 loop is CATLGGTEAFF. DNA for the CDR3: TGCGCCACCCTCGGGGGGACTGAAGCTTTCTTT.

Judged by abundance, this clone is medium-sized. Other DNA sequences within the sample encode an identical CDR3. The V gene is TRBV11-2, the J gene TRBJ1-1; unclear D gene. Trimming removed 0 bases at V and 1 base at J, with 3 bases between. The CDR3 contains 13 residues. Germline assignment: CDR1 SGHAT and CDR2 FQNNGV. Here the CDR3 reads CASSLDPNTEAFF. The CDR3 DNA reads as TGTGCCAGCAGCTTAGACCCGAACACTGAAGCTTTCTTT.